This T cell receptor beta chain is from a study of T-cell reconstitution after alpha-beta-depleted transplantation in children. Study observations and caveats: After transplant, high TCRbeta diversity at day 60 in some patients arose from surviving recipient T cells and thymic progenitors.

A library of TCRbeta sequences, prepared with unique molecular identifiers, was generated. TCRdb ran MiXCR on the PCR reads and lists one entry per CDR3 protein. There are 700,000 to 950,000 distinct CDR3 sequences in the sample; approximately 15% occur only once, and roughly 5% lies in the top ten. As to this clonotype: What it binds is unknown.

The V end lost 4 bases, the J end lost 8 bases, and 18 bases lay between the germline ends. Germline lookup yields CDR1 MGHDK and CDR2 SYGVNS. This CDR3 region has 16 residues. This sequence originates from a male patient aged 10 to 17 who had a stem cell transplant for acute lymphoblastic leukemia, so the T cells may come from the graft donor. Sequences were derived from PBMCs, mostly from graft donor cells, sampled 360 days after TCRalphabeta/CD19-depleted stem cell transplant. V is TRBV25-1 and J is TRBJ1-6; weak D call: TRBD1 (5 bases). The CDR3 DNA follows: TGTGCCAGCAGTGCCGGGGGACGCTGGGGTGATTCACCCCTCCACTTT. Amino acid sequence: CASSAGGRWGDSPLHF.